This T cell receptor (beta chain) was profiled in a study of blood T cell repertoires in COVID-19 (dated by TCRdb to the early 2020s). Study-level background: Samples from collaborators originated in the United States, Italy and Spain and spanned both the acute and convalescent phases of COVID-19. The repertoires were made available in a free public database intended to serve as a resource for research on the immune response to SARS-CoV-2. Subjects who had been exposed to COVID-19, were actively infected with it, or had recovered from it provided the deeply sampled blood TCRbeta repertoires that made up the dataset. Nearly every sample came with metadata listing a de-identified subject ID, COVID-19 status, age in years and sex. The prospective study material was composed of cDNA or gDNA derived from T cells, B-cell-depleted T cells, or PBMCs. Where HLA class I and class II types were available, the types were taken from metadata supplied by the sample provider, not from assay-based typing. Samples were obtained from the ongoing ImmuneRACE study (first 160 participants) and from about 1,300 subjects provided by 6 global collaborators. What the authors observed across the whole study: How much clinical and demographic metadata was included differed by source and by participant, and the metadata was provided uncurated.

The immunoSEQ Assay, a bias-controlled multiplex PCR, was used to amplify TCRbeta CDR3 regions from genomic DNA. Per the source publication's procedure: The number of nucleated cells in each sample was estimated from the amplification of reference gene primers within the assay. To quantify the absolute abundance of each unique TCRbeta CDR3 rearrangement, sequence reads were collapsed and filtered. Productive Simpson clonality was computed per sample as the square root of Simpson's diversity index over productive rearrangements. What TCRdb holds here is the immuneACCESS table cut down to in-frame rearrangements. Part of the clones is not present; checked against another copy, under half of the missing clones reflect an unresolved V gene, and the others are unexplained. That table is the source of V, J and clone size, and D and trimming were worked out from the DNA. The sample data list 130,000 or so clones, and over 70% of these were observed just once. The top ten constitute 15% to 25% of the sample.

On this clone itself: This receptor's antigen is unknown. No per-base quality is available; no much larger clone lies one base away.

Collaborating institutions collected whole blood in K2EDTA tubes following their own protocols. Collaborator samples were shipped for TCRbeta analysis as frozen whole blood, isolated PBMCs, or DNA extracted from either sample type. CDR1 and CDR2 were assigned from the germline V gene as SGHRS and YFSETQ. The CDR3, from cysteine to phenylalanine, totals 15 residues. Solely the CDR3 DNA is kept, with 45 bases framed from the first base. Ends trimmed: V by 5 bases, J by 6 bases; bases unmatched to a gene: 9. Sequenced input: peripheral blood. The receptor comes from a man at least 80 years old with acute or convalescent COVID-19. This sequence uses TRBV5-1 and TRBJ1-4; 8 of the junction bases match TRBD1. The CDR3 corresponds to CASRAGDRPYEKLFF. The DNA sequence follows: TGCGCCAGCAGAGCCGGGGACAGGCCCTATGAAAAACTGTTTTTT. Outside the CDR3, residues come from the reference TRBV5-1 and TRBJ1-4 proteins, so the full variable domain is: KAGVTQTPRYLIKTRGQQVTLSCSPISGHRSVSWYQQTPGQGLQFLFEYFSETQRNKGNFPGRFSGRQFSNSRSEMNVSTLELGDSALYLCASRAGDRPYEKLFFGSGTQLSVL.